These 7 T cell receptor beta chains were sequenced from one sample in a study of glioma-infiltrating T cells after dendritic cell vaccination. TCRdb's copy holds only in-frame clones and misses some; the assay was immunoSEQ multiplex PCR. The sample contains fewer than 100,000 clones, around 86% of which appear only once. The specimen was blood, collected before dendritic cell vaccination. The receptors originated from a human donor with glioblastoma.

This clone was counted a single time. V and J are TRBV6-6 and TRBJ2-3; possible D gene TRBD2, 6 bases. CDR3 length equals 16 residues. V lost 6 bases to trimming and J lost 0 bases, with 16 bases between them. The germline CDR1 and CDR2 sequences are MNHNY and SVGAGI (reference sequence). In DNA form, the CDR3 reads TGTGCCAGCAGGGTAGGGAGGCTTCTTAGCACAGATACGCAGTATTTT. It codes for CASRVGRLLSTDTQYF.

The chain couples TRBV7-3 to TRBJ1-2, with D tentatively TRBD1 (6 bases). Germline V gene data show CDR1 as SGHTA and CDR2 as FQGTGA. V was trimmed by 5 bases and J by 7 bases, leaving 17 bases between them. The CDR3 spans 14 residues. Written as DNA, the CDR3 is TGTGCCAGCAGCCCAAGGGGTCAGGGGACTGGCTACACCTTC. The encoded protein is CASSPRGQGTGYTF.

The J gene is TRBJ2-6, the V gene TRBV11-1; unclear D gene. Deletions cut 3 bases from V and 0 bases from J, with 6 bases between. The CDR3 covers 15 residues. The V gene's germline CDR1 is SGHAT and CDR2 FQDESV (reference sequence). The CDR3: CASSLSVSGANVLTF. In nucleotides, the CDR3 is TGTGCCAGCAGCTTGAGCGTCTCTGGGGCCAACGTCCTGACTTTC. Using reference TRBV11-1 and TRBJ2-6 for the parts outside the CDR3, the full variable domain is EAEVAQSPRYKITEKSQAVAFWCDPISGHATLYWYRQILGQGPELLVQFQDESVVDDSQLPKDRFSAERLKGVDSTLKIQPAELGDSAMYLCASSLSVSGANVLTFGAGSRLTVL.

This sequence joins TRBV6-5 and TRBJ1-3; no firm D call. The CDR3 length is 15 residues. Between the trimmed V and J ends, which lost 2 bases and 0 bases, there was a span of 8 bases. The germline V gene encodes CDR1 MNHEY and CDR2 SVGAGI. For the CDR3, the DNA is TGTGCCAGCAGTTACGACAAAGGCTCTGGAAACACCATATATTTT. It codes for CASSYDKGSGNTIYF.

The chain combines TRBV5-1 with TRBJ2-7; 8 bases match TRBD1. In germline, CDR1 is SGHRS, CDR2 YFSETQ. The length of the CDR3 is 12 residues. Losses at the gene ends were 4 bases for V and 3 bases for J; bases not matched to a gene: 0. Here the CDR3 reads CASSDRGYEQYF. The CDR3 DNA follows: TGCGCCAGCAGCGACAGGGGCTACGAGCAGTACTTC.

The chain uses TRBV11-2 and TRBJ2-7; 9 nucleotides align to TRBD2. CDR1 SGHAT and CDR2 FQNNGV come from the germline V gene. The length of the CDR3 is 17 residues. After removal of 5 bases from V and 3 bases from J, the junction contained 14 bases not matched to a gene. CDR3 nucleotides: TGTGCCAGCAGCAAGGGGGCGGGAGGGCCCTTATTCTACGAGCAGTACTTC. Amino acids: CASSKGAGGPLFYEQYF.

The chain couples TRBV13 to TRBJ1-1, with 10 bases aligning to TRBD1. V lost 5 bases to trimming and J lost 0 bases; unmatched junction nucleotides: 9. The germline gives CDR1 PRHDT, CDR2 FYEKMQ (reference sequence). The length of the CDR3 is 17 residues. The CDR3 nucleotides are TGTGCCAGCAGCAGACCGGACAGGGGGGTTGTGAACACTGAAGCTTTCTTT. Translation gives CASSRPDRGVVNTEAFF. Filled out from reference TRBV13 and TRBJ1-1, the complete variable domain reads AAGVIQSPRHLIKEKRETATLKCYPIPRHDTVYWYQQGPGQDPQFLISFYEKMQSDKGSIPDRFSAQQFSDYHSELNMSSLELGDSALYFCASSRPDRGVVNTEAFFGQGTRLTVV.